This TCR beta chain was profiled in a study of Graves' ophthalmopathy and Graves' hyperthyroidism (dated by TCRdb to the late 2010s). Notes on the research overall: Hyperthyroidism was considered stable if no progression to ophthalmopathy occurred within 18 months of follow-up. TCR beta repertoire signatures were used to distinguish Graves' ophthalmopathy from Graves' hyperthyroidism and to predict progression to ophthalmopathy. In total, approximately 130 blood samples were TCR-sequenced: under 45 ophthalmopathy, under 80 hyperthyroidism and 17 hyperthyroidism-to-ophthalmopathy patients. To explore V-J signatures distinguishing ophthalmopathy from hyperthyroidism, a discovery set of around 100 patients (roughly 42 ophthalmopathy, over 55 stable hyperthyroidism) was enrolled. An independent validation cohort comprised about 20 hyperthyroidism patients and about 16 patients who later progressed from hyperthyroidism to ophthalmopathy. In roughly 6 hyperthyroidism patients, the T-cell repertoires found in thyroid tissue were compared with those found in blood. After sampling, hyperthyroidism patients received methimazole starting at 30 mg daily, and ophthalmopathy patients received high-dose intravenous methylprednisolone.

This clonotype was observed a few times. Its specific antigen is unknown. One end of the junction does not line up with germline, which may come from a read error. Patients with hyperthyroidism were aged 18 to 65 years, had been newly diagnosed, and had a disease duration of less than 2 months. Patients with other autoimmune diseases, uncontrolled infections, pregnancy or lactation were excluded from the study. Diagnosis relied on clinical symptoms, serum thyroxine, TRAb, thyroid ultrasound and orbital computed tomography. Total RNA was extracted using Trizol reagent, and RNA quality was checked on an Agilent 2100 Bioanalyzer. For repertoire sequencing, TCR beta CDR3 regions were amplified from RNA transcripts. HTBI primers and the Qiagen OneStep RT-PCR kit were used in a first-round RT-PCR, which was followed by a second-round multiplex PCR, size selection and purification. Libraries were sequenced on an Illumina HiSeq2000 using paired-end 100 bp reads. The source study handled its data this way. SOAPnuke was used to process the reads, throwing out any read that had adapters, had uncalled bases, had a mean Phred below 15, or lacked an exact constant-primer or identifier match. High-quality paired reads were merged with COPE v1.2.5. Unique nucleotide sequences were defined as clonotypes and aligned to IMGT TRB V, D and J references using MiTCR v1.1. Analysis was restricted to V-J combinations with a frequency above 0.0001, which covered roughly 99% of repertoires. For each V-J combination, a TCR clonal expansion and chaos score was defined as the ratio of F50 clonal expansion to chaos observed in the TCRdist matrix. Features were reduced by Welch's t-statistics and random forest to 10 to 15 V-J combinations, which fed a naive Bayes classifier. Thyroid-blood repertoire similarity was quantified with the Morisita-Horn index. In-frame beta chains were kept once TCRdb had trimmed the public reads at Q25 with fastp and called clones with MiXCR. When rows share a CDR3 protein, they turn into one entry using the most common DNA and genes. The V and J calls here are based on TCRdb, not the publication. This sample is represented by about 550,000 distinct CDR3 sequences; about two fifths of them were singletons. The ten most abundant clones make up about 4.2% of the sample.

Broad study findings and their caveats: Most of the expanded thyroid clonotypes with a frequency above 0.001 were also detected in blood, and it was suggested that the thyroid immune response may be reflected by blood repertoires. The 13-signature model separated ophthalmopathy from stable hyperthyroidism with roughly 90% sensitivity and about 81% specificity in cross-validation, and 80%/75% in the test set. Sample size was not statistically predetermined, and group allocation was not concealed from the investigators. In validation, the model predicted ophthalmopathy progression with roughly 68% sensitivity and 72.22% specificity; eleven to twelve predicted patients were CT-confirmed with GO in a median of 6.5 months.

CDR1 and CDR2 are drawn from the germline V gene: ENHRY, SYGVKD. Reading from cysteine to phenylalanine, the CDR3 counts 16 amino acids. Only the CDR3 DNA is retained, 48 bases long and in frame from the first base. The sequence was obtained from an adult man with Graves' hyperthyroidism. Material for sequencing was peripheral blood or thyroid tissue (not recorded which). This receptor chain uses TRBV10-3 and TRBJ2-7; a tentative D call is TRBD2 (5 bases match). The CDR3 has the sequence CASSETDFQSSYEQYF. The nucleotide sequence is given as TGTGCCAGCAGTGAGACGGACTTCCAGAGCTCCTACGAGCAGTACTTC.